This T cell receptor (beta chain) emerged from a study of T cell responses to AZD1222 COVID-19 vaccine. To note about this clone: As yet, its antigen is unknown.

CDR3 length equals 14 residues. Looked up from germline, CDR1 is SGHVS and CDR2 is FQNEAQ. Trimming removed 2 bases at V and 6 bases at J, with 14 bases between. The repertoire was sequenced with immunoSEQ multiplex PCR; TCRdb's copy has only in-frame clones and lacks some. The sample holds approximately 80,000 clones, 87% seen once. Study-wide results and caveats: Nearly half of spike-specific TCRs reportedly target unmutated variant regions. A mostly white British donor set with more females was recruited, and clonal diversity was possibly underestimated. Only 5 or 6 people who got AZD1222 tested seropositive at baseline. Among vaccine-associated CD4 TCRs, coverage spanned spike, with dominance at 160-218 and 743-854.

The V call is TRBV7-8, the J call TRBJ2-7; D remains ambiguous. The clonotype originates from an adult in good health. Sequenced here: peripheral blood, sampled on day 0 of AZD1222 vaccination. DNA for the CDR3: TGTGCCAGCAGCTTACGGATGCCCGTAAGCGAGCAGTACTTC. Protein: CASSLRMPVSEQYF.